A single sample gave rise to the 26 T cell receptor beta chains below, sequenced in a study of cytomegalovirus exposure and HLA in healthy donors. Sequenced by immunoSEQ multiplex PCR; TCRdb stores in-frame clones only, minus some. The data contain more than 110,000 clones, over 90% of them singletons. The sequenced sample consisted of PBMCs. Source of these receptors: a young man in good health and CMV-seropositive.

For this clone: This CDR3 is also generated by other DNA sequences in the sample. This chain links TRBV27 with TRBJ2-1, with 11 bases identical to TRBD2. The CDR3 totals 15 residues. With 5 bases clipped from V and 3 bases from J, the junction kept 3 bases outside the gene matches. CDR1 MNHEY and CDR2 SMNVEV come from the germline V gene (reference sequence). The CDR3 loop is CASSGGTSGYNEQFF. CDR3 nucleotide sequence: TGTGCCAGCAGTGGCGGGACTAGCGGCTACAATGAGCAGTTCTTC.

This chain links TRBV18 with TRBJ1-1; 10 bases are shared with TRBD1. CDR3 length: 14 residues. Trimming removed 3 bases from V and 10 bases from J; junction bases left unmatched: 8. Germline values: CDR1 KGHSH, CDR2 LQKENI. The CDR3 DNA reads as TGTGCCAGCTCACCCGGGACAGGGGACAAAATAGCTTTCTTT. It encodes CASSPGTGDKIAFF.

The chain employs TRBV30 and TRBJ2-3; 8 bases are shared with TRBD2. The CDR3 spans 14 residues. From germline, CDR1 is GTSNPN and CDR2 SVGIG (reference sequence). With V trimmed by 5 bases and J by 4 bases, 8 bases remained unmatched. This CDR3 reads CAWAGAGGPDTQYF. The CDR3 DNA reads TGTGCCTGGGCGGGCGCGGGAGGACCAGATACGCAGTATTTT.

V and J are TRBV10-1 and TRBJ2-2, with D unresolved. V lost 3 bases and J lost 2, with 7 bases in between. The CDR3 has 14 residues. The germline CDR1 and CDR2 sequences are WNHNN and SYGVQD (reference sequence). CDR3 sequence: CASSDSQNTGELFF. The CDR3 nucleotides are TGCGCCAGCAGTGACTCACAAAACACCGGGGAGCTGTTTTTT.

This clone appeared once. The V gene is TRBV6-1, the J gene TRBJ1-1; a possible D gene is TRBD1 (5 bases). From germline, CDR1 is MNHNS and CDR2 SASEGT. CDR3 size: 15 residues. V dropped 7 bases and J dropped 3 bases, with 18 bases sitting between them. CDR3 in amino acids: CASKLVRVRHTEAFF. The CDR3 DNA reads as TGTGCCAGCAAGTTGGTCAGGGTAAGGCACACTGAAGCTTTCTTT.

The CDR3 sequence is CAWSPGSGNTIYF. As DNA, the CDR3 is TGTGCCTGGAGCCCAGGGTCGGGAAACACCATATATTTT. This sequence joins TRBV30 and TRBJ1-3; a weak D match, TRBD1 (5 bases). There are 13 residues in the CDR3. Trimming cost V 3 bases and J 4 bases, with 10 bases left between them. Per the germline V gene, CDR1 is GTSNPN and CDR2 is SVGIG (reference sequence).

The V call is TRBV19, the J call TRBJ2-7, with D tentatively TRBD2 (5 bases). The CDR3 is 14 amino acids. With 6 bases removed from V and 0 bases from J, the gap between germline ends came to 12 bases. Germline CDR1 and CDR2: LNHDA and SQIVND (reference sequence). This CDR3 is CASSLTIPSYEQYF. CDR3 coding DNA: TGTGCCAGTAGCCTGACTATCCCCTCCTACGAGCAGTACTTC.

V gene TRBV2 combines with J gene TRBJ1-2; 7 bases line up with TRBD1. There are 12 residues in the CDR3. The junction had 6 bases not matched to a gene; V was cut back by 8 bases and J by 6 bases. The V gene's germline CDR1 is SNHLY and CDR2 FYNNEI. In DNA form, the CDR3 reads TGTGCCAGCTGGGGGACAGTAGATGGCTACACCTTC. Encoded protein: CASWGTVDGYTF.

The V gene is TRBV9, the J gene TRBJ2-5; the D gene is possibly TRBD2 (5 bases). The germline V and J ends were trimmed by 0 bases and 2 bases, with 8 bases remaining between them. The CDR3 contains 14 residues. Per germline, CDR1 SGDLS and CDR2 YYNGEE. The CDR3 coding sequence is TGTGCCAGCAGCGTAGGCGTAGCGCAAGAGACCCAGTACTTC. It yields the protein CASSVGVAQETQYF. The whole variable domain, filled in from reference TRBV9 and TRBJ2-5, reads DSGVTQTPKHLITATGQRVTLRCSPRSGDLSVYWYQQSLDQGLQFLIQYYNGEERAKGNILERFSAQQFPDLHSELNLSSLELGDSALYFCASSVGVAQETQYFGPGTRLLVL.

In its sample, this clone is medium-sized. The chain employs TRBV5-4 and TRBJ1-5, with unresolved D. The ends were cut back, 3 bases at V and 4 bases at J, with 11 bases in the middle. CDR1 SGHNT and CDR2 YYREEE come from the germline V gene (reference sequence). CDR3 length: 14 amino acids. CDR3 residues: CASSSYGENQPQHF. DNA of the CDR3: TGTGCCAGCAGCTCGTATGGGGAGAATCAGCCCCAGCATTTT.

The chain is built from TRBV29-1 and TRBJ1-1, with 10 bases lining up with TRBD1. Per the germline V gene, CDR1 is SQVTM and CDR2 is ANQGSEA. The junction had 4 bases not matched to a gene; V was cut back by 7 bases and J by 2 bases. The CDR3 has 13 residues. The CDR3 DNA sequence: TGCAGCGGACGGGACAGGGGAAACACTGAAGCTTTCTTT. Its protein product is CSGRDRGNTEAFF.

J is TRBJ2-7 and V is TRBV4-2; 9 bases are a match to TRBD2. Germline V gene lookup returns CDR1 LGHNA and CDR2 YNFKEQ. The CDR3 loop spans 16 amino acids. V shed 1 base and J 3 bases; nucleotides not matched to a gene: 7. Here the CDR3 DNA reads TGTGCCAGCAGCCAAGCTGCGGGAGGGCTTTTCTACGAGCAGTACTTC. Protein product: CASSQAAGGLFYEQYF.

This clone came up once. This sequence joins TRBV6-1 and TRBJ2-7; 12 bases line up with TRBD2. The length of the CDR3 is 18 residues. CDR1 and CDR2 (germline): MNHNS, SASEGT. The V and J ends lost 3 bases and 5 bases, in that order; junction bases with no gene match: 14. CDR3: CASSDPGTSGPTADEQYF. CDR3 coding DNA: TGTGCCAGCAGTGATCCCGGGACTAGCGGGCCGACCGCGGACGAGCAGTACTTC.

The chain is built from TRBV2 and TRBJ2-5; no clear D. Germline lookup yields CDR1 SNHLY and CDR2 FYNNEI. The CDR3 length is 13 residues. Trimming shortened V by 7 bases and J by 3 bases, and 12 bases separated the two germline ends. DNA of the CDR3: TGTGCCAGCAACGAAGAGAGAGAAGAGACCCAGTACTTC. Residues: CASNEEREETQYF.

The V gene is TRBV6-1, the J gene TRBJ2-3; D remains unclear. CDR3 length: 13 amino acids. CDR1 and CDR2 from the germline V gene are MNHNS and SASEGT. V was shortened by 6 bases and J by 5 bases, with 12 bases between the two germline ends. The CDR3 DNA reads TGTGCCAGCAGGCGATCGATCCAAGATACGCAGTATTTT. Protein: CASRRSIQDTQYF.

The chain links TRBV19 to TRBJ1-1, with D tentatively TRBD1 (5 bases). Per germline, CDR1 LNHDA and CDR2 SQIVND (reference sequence). V was pared by 7 bases and J by 5 bases, with 23 bases between. This CDR3 is built from 16 residues. Here the CDR3 DNA reads TGTGCCAGTACCCCACCAGGCTCCAGGGAGGGAACTGAAGCTTTCTTT. It is translated as CASTPPGSREGTEAFF. Variable domain in full (rest from reference TRBV19 and TRBJ1-1): DGGITQSPKYLFRKEGQNVTLSCEQNLNHDAMYWYRQDPGQGLRLIYYSQIVNDFQKGDIAEGYSVSREKKESFPLTVTSAQKNPTAFYLCASTPPGSREGTEAFFGQGTRLTVV.

The rearrangement joins TRBV7-8 to TRBJ2-2; the D gene is possibly TRBD2 (5 bases). CDR1 is SGHVS, CDR2 FQNEAQ, per germline. The CDR3 has 13 amino acids. V lost 8 bases, J lost 3 bases, and 10 bases lay in between. The CDR3 DNA is TGTGCCAGCCCGGAGGAGGACACCGGGGAGCTGTTTTTT. Amino acids: CASPEEDTGELFF.

This chain connects TRBV28 to TRBJ1-2, with 10 bases identical to TRBD1. V gave up 5 bases and J gave up 8 bases; unmatched junction bases: 17. The V gene's germline CDR1 is MDHEN and CDR2 SYDVKM. This CDR3 spans 17 amino acids. This CDR3 reads CASSPGTGVNLGEGYTF. The CDR3 region has the DNA TGTGCCAGCAGTCCTGGGACAGGGGTAAATCTCGGGGAGGGCTACACCTTC.

The gene calls are TRBV5-1 and TRBJ2-2; 8 positions match TRBD1. CDR1 and CDR2 from the germline V gene are SGHRS and YFSETQ. V gave up 4 bases and J gave up 2 bases; unmatched junction bases: 4. The CDR3 is made up of 15 amino acids. The CDR3 region is CASSIRGPNTGELFF. CDR3 coding DNA: TGCGCCAGCAGCATCAGGGGGCCAAACACCGGGGAGCTGTTTTTT.

Concerning this clone: The sample has other DNA sequences that encode this CDR3 too. The chain joins TRBV2 to TRBJ2-3; a possible D gene is TRBD2 (5 bases). The ends were cut back, 6 bases at V and 2 bases at J, with 6 bases in the middle. The CDR3 covers 12 residues. Germline CDR1 is SNHLY and CDR2 is FYNNEI. The CDR3 region has the DNA TGTGCCAGCAGGGGAGACACAGATACGCAGTATTTT. Translated: CASRGDTDTQYF. Drawing the rest from reference TRBV2 and TRBJ2-3, the complete variable domain is EPEVTQTPSHQVTQMGQEVILRCVPISNHLYFYWYRQILGQKVEFLVSFYNNEISEKSEIFDDQFSVERPDGSNFTLKIRSTKLEDSAMYFCASRGDTDTQYFGPGTRLTVL.

The chain recombines TRBV6-6 with TRBJ2-7, with D tentatively TRBD1 (5 bases). The germline gives CDR1 MNHNY, CDR2 SVGAGI (reference sequence). The CDR3 contains 15 residues. Trimming removed 2 bases at V and 0 bases at J, with 11 bases between. CDR3: CASSYVGASSYEQYF. For the CDR3, the DNA is TGTGCCAGCAGTTACGTAGGGGCCAGCTCCTACGAGCAGTACTTC.

The chain's CDR3 is CASSIRTAQLGQETQYF. The CDR3 region has the DNA TGTGCCAGCAGCATCAGGACAGCTCAATTAGGCCAAGAGACCCAGTACTTC. This rearrangement joins TRBV21-1 to TRBJ2-5; the D call of TRBD1 is as the table states it, not checked on the DNA. TRBV21-1 is recorded as a pseudogene. This CDR3 contains 17 residues.

The chain combines TRBV6-5 with TRBJ1-2; D uncertain. Trimming pared 9 bases from V and 0 bases from J, leaving 8 bases between. This CDR3 spans 12 amino acids. Germline lookup yields CDR1 MNHEY and CDR2 SVGAGI. CDR3 in amino acids: CASGGTNYGYTF. CDR3 bases: TGTGCCAGTGGCGGTACTAACTATGGCTACACCTTC.

The V call is TRBV27, the J call TRBJ2-1; tentatively, D is TRBD2 (6 bases). In germline, CDR1 is MNHEY, CDR2 SMNVEV (reference sequence). The CDR3 spans 14 residues. V was pared by 4 bases and J by 0 bases, with 7 bases between. DNA for the CDR3: TGTGCCAGCAGTTGGGAGGCCTCCTACAATGAGCAGTTCTTC. Translating it yields CASSWEASYNEQFF.

The V call is TRBV7-9, the J call TRBJ2-7; the match to TRBD1 covers 7 bases. There are 15 residues in the CDR3. Germline CDR1 reads SEHNR; CDR2 reads FQNEAQ (reference sequence). Unmatched junction bases numbered 10, after V lost 7 bases and J lost 1 base. CDR3 in amino acids: CASTPTGLTSYEQYF. The CDR3 DNA reads as TGTGCCAGCACTCCGACAGGGTTGACATCCTACGAGCAGTACTTC.

The chain employs TRBV27 and TRBJ2-1; 7 positions match TRBD2. This CDR3 region has 15 residues. Per the germline V gene, CDR1 is MNHEY and CDR2 is SMNVEV (reference sequence). Trimming cost V 2 bases and J 3 bases; bases outside gene matches: 4. The CDR3, as DNA: TGTGCCAGCAGTTTAGTCCTAGCGGACTACAATGAGCAGTTCTTC. Encoded protein: CASSLVLADYNEQFF.